This section outlines one T cell receptor (beta chain) sequence together with its context. What it recognizes is unknown. One end of the junction is discordant with germline, which a read error may explain. The data were taken from a study of post-analysis software for immune sequencing data. Incorporated into the TCR beta cDNA libraries were unique molecular identifiers, which served to reduce PCR and sequencing biases. TCRdb called the PCR reads again in MiXCR, with one record for every CDR3 protein. Among approximately 180,000 distinct CDR3 sequences listed, 30% were seen once. This CDR3 contains 14 residues. The germline gives CDR1 MDHEN, CDR2 SYDVKM. Study conclusions and caveats: Strong co-clustering by F measure was seen for same-batch samples. Five TRBV segments occurring more often in patients than controls included TRBV5-6, TRBV5-1 and TRBV20-1.

The chain couples TRBV28 to TRBJ2-7; 7 bases map to TRBD1. This TCR came from a girl aged 5 to 17 with multiple sclerosis. The sequencing input was blood. In DNA form, the CDR3 reads TGTGCCGGCAGTTCCTGGACAGGCTCCTACGAGCAGTACTTC. This translates into CAGSSWTGSYEQYF.